Given below is one TCR beta chain in context. Per germline, CDR1 SNHLY and CDR2 FYNNEI. V lost 6 bases to trimming and J lost 4 bases; unmatched junction nucleotides: 5. This CDR3 has 14 residues. Produced via immunoSEQ multiplex PCR; TCRdb's table is partial and in-frame only. The sample has approximately 69,000 clones; approximately 82% are singletons. This sample is drawn from a study of T cell responses to AZD1222 COVID-19 vaccine. The V call is TRBV2, the J call TRBJ1-4, with 7 bases matching TRBD1. This sequence was found in an adult who received the AZD1222 COVID-19 vaccine. Specimen: peripheral blood, collected 28 days after the second AZD1222 dose. The CDR3 region has the DNA TGTGCCAGCAGAGTGGGGACAGATAATGAAAAACTGTTTTTT. Translated, it gives CASRVGTDNEKLFF.